These T cell receptor beta chains were read from a single sample in a study of blood T cells in healthy people across ages. TCRdb independently ran MiXCR on the 5' RACE reads; one entry per CDR3 protein. The sample yields over 950,000 distinct CDR3 sequences, roughly 51% seen once. Sequences were obtained from blood. These TCRs come from a woman aged 55-70 years in good health. Each CDR3 is given without its conserved first and last residue.

TRBV20-1	.	SARDTGGGLFYEQY
TRBV20-1	TRBJ2-3	SASWGPTPDTQY
TRBV3-1	TRBJ2-5	ASSQDYVASGISTTQY
TRBV3-1	TRBJ2-7	ASNQGRWGQTYPYEQY
TRBV18	TRBJ2-7	ASSPPGNYEQY
TRBV11-2	TRBJ2-4	ASSLAGGKNIQY
TRBV7-2	TRBJ2-7	ASSLTGGNSYEQY
TRBV12-3/TRBV12-4	.	ASRSTGVNNEQY
TRBV7-3	TRBJ2-3	ASSPYGGGTDTQY
TRBV15	TRBJ1-5	ATSRQDQPQH
TRBV27	TRBJ2-3	ASSFRVRPNTDTQY
TRBV3-1	TRBJ2-7	ASSRSLAGSHEQY
TRBV3-1	TRBJ2-4	ASSQDVASGNLAKNIQY
TRBV25-1	TRBJ1-4	ASNHRGLNEKLF
TRBV29-1	TRBJ2-3	SVEVPRGVSDTQY
TRBV28	TRBJ2-7	ASSSPGQGSYEQY
TRBV12-3/TRBV12-4	TRBJ2-2	ASSAGQGATGELF
TRBV27	TRBJ2-7	ASSYRGTDYEQY
TRBV30	TRBJ2-5	AWTRASTSETQY
TRBV7-9	TRBJ2-6	ASSFQGGPGANVLT
TRBV2	TRBJ2-1	ASSYIGAGTYNEQF
TRBV5-1	TRBJ2-3	ASSFDGTDTQY
TRBV20-1	TRBJ2-1	SAETRQVDNEQF
TRBV20-1	TRBJ2-1	SARKGLAGGKEQF
TRBV6-4	TRBJ2-1	ASSEVAGGPGEQF
TRBV6-6	TRBJ2-1	ASTSRGSDNEQF
TRBV11-2	TRBJ2-3	ASSHNTRTDTQY
TRBV4-1	TRBJ2-7	ASSQAWEGAYEQY
TRBV27	TRBJ2-2	ASSNIVSGTGELF
TRBV9	TRBJ2-7	ASSVGAGGYEQY
TRBV2	TRBJ2-1	ASSDGGRQF